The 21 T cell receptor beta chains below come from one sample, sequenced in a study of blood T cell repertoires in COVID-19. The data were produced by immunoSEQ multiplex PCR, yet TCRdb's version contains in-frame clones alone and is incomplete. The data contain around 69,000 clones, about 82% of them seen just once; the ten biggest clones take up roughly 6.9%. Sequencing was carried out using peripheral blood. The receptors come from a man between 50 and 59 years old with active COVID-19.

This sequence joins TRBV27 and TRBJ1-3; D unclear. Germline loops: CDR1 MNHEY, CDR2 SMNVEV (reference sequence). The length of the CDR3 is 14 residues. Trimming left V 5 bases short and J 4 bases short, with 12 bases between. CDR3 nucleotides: TGTGCCAGCAGTCCCAGCGGGCGCGGAAACACCATATATTTT. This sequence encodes CASSPSGRGNTIYF.

The CDR3 region is CASSIDGEGTYNEQFF. The CDR3 DNA reads as TGTGCCAGTAGTATAGATGGGGAGGGAACCTACAATGAGCAGTTCTTC. The J gene is TRBJ2-1, the V gene TRBV19, with TRBD2 matching 7 bases. Germline lookup yields CDR1 LNHDA and CDR2 SQIVND (reference sequence). V gave up 0 bases and J gave up 2 bases; unmatched junction bases: 4. CDR3 size: 16 residues.

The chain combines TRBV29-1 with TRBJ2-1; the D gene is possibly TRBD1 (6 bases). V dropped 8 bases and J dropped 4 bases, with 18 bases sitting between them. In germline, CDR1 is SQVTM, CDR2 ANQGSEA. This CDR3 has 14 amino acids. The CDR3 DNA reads TGCAGCTTACAAACCGGGACACTGTACAATGAGCAGTTCTTC. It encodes CSLQTGTLYNEQFF.

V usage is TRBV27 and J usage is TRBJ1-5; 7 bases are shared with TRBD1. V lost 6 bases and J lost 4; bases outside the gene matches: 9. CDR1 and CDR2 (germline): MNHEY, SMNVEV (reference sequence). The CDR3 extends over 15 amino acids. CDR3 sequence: CASRRRGQFNQPQHF. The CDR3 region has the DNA TGTGCCAGCAGAAGACGGGGACAGTTTAATCAGCCCCAGCATTTT.

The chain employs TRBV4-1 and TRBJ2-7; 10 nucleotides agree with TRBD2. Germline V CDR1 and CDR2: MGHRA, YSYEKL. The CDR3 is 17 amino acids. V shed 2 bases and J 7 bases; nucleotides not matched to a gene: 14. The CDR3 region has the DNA TGCGCCAGCAGCCAACCCCCGCCCTTAGCGGGGGGTACGGAGCAGTACTTC. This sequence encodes CASSQPPPLAGGTEQYF.

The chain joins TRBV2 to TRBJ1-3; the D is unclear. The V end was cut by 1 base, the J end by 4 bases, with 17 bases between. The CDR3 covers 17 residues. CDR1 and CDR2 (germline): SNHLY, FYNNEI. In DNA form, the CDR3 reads TGTGCCAGCAGTGAAGGGCCCCGGGGAGATTCCGGAAACACCATATATTTT. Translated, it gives CASSEGPRGDSGNTIYF.

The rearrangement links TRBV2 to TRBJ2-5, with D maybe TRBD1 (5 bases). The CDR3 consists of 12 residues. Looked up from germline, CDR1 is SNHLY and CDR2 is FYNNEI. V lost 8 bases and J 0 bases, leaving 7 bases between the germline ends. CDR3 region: CASAGYQETQYF. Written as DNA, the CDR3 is TGTGCCAGCGCAGGGTACCAAGAGACCCAGTACTTC.

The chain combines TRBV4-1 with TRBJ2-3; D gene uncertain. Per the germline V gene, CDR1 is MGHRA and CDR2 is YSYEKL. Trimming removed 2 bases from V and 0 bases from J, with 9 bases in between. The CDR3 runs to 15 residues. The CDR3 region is CASSQFSDSTDTQYF. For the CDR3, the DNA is TGCGCCAGCAGCCAATTCAGCGACAGCACAGATACGCAGTATTTT.

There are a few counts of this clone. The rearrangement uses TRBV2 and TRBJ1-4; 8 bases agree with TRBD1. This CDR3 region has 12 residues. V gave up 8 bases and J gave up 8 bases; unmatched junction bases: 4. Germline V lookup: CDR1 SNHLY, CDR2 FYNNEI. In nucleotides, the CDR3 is TGTGCCAGCGACAGGGGAGGGGAAAAACTGTTTTTT. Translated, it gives CASDRGGEKLFF.

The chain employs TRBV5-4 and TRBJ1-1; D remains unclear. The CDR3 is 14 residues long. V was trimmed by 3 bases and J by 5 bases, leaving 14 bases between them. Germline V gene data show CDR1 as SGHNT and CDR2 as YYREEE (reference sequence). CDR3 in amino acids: CASSSDGRRTEAFF. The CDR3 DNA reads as TGTGCCAGCAGCTCGGACGGGAGGCGTACTGAAGCTTTCTTT.

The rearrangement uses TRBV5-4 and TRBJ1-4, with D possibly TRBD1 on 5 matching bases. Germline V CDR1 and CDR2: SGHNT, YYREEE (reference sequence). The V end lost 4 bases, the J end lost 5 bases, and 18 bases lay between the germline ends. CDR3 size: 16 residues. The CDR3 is CASSPGDPAANEKLFF. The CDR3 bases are TGTGCCAGCAGCCCGGGGGATCCCGCAGCCAATGAAAAACTGTTTTTT.

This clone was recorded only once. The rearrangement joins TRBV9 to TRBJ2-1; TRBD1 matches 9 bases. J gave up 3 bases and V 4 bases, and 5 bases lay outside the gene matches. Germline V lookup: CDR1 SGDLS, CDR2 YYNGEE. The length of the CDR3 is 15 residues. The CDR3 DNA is TGTGCCAGCAGCACCCGGGACAGGGACTACAATGAGCAGTTCTTC. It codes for CASSTRDRDYNEQFF.

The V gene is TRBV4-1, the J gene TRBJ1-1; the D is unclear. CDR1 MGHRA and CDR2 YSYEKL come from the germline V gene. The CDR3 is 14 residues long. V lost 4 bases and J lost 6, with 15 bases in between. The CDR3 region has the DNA TGCGCCAGCAGCCGGAGCGAGGGCTGGGCTGAAGCTTTCTTT. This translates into CASSRSEGWAEAFF.

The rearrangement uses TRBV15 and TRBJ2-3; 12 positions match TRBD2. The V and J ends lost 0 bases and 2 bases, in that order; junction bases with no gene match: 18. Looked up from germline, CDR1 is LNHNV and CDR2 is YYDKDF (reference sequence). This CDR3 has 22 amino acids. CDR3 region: CATSRDEVIRLAGGGYTDTQYF. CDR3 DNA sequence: TGTGCCACCAGCAGAGATGAGGTCATCAGGCTAGCGGGAGGGGGTTACACAGATACGCAGTATTTT.

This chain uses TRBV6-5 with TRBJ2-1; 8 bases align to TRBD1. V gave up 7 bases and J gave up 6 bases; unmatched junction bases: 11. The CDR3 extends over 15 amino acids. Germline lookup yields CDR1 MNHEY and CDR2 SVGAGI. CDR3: CASNPPGQDINEQFF. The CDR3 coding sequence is TGTGCCAGCAATCCCCCGGGACAGGATATCAATGAGCAGTTCTTC.

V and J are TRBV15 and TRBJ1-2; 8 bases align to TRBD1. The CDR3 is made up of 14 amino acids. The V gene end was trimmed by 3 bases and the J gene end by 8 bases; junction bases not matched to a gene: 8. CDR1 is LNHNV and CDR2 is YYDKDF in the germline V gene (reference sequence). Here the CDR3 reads CATSRGKTGGGYTF. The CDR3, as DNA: TGTGCCACCAGCAGGGGGAAAACAGGGGGAGGCTACACCTTC.

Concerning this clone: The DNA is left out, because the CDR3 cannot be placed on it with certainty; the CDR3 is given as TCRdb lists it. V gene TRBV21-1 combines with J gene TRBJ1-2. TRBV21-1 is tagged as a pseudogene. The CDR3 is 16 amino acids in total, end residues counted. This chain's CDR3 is CASSNPGYRCYYGYTF.

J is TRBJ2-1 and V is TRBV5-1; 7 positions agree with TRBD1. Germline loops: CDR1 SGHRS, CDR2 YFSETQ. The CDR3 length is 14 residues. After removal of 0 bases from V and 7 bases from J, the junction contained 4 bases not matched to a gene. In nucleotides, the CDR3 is TGCGCCAGCAGCTTGGGACAGGGTAGGAATGAGCAGTTCTTC. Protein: CASSLGQGRNEQFF.

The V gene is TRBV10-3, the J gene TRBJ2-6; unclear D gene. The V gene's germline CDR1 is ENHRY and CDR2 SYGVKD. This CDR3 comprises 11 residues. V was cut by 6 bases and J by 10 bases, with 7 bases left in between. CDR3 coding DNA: TGTGCCATCAGCCAGAAGAACGTCCTGACTTTC. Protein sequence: CAISQKNVLTF.

CDR3 protein: CASSGTGSTDTQYF. CDR3 sequence (DNA): TGTGCCAGCAGCGGCACAGGGAGCACAGATACGCAGTATTTT. This rearrangement joins TRBV5-6 to TRBJ2-3, with a tentative D call TRBD1 (6 bases). This CDR3 has 14 residues. The V end was cut by 4 bases, the J end by 0 bases, with 9 bases between. CDR1 is SGHDT and CDR2 is YYEEEE in the germline V gene.

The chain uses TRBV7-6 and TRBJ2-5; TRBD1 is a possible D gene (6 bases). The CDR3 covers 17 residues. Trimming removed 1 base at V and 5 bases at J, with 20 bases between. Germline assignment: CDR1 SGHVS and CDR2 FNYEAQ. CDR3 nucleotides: TGTGCCAGCAGCTTAGTTTTCCCACAGGGAGAAGGGGAGACCCAGTACTTC. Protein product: CASSLVFPQGEGETQYF.